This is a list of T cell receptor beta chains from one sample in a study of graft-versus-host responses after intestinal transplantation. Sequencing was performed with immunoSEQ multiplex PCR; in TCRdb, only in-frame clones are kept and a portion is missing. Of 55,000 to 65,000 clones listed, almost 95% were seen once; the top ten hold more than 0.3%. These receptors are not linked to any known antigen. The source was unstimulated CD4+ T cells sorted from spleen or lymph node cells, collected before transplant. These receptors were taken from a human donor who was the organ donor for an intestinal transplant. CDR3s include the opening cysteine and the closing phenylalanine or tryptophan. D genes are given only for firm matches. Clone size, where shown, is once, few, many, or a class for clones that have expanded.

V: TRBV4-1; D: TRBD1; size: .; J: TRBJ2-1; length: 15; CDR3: CASSQEDRTYNEQFF; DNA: TGCGCCAGCAGCCAAGAGGACAGGACTTACAATGAGCAGTTCTTC
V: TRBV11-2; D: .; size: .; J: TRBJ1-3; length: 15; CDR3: CASSLGVGTGNTIYF; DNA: TGTGCCAGCAGCTTAGGTGTAGGGACGGGAAACACCATATATTTT
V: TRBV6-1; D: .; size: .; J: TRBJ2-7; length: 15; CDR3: CASSEGVKGSYEQYF; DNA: TGTGCCAGCAGTGAAGGAGTTAAGGGCTCCTACGAGCAGTACTTC
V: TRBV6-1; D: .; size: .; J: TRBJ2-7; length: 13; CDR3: CASSMTATYEQYF; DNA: TGTGCCAGCTCCATGACAGCCACCTACGAGCAGTACTTC
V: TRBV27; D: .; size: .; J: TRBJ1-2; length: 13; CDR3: CASSFKGNHGYTF; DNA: TGTGCCAGCAGTTTTAAAGGGAATCATGGCTACACCTTC
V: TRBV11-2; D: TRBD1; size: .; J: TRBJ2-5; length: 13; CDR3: CASSTRGKETQYF; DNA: TGTGCCAGCAGCACCAGGGGGAAAGAGACCCAGTACTTC
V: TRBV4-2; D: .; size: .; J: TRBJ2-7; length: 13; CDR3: CASSKVQNYEQYF; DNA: TGTGCCAGCAGCAAGGTGCAGAACTACGAGCAGTACTTC
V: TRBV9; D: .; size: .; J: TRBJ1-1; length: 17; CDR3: CASSATSRRGLNTEAFF; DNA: TGTGCCAGCAGTGCAACTTCGAGGCGGGGGTTGAACACTGAAGCTTTCTTT
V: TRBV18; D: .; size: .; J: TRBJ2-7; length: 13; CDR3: CASSPQGTYEQYF; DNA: TGTGCCAGCTCTCCCCAGGGAACCTACGAGCAGTACTTC
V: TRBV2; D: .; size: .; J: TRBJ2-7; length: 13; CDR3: CASREGQSYEQYF; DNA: TGTGCCAGCAGAGAAGGACAATCCTACGAGCAGTACTTC
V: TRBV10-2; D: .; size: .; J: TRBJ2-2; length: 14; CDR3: CASSGTLPTGELFF; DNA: TGCGCCAGCTCCGGGACTCTCCCAACCGGGGAGCTGTTTTTT
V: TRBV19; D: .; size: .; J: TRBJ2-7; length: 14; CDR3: CASSIYGRGDEQYF; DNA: TGTGCCAGTAGTATTTACGGCAGGGGGGACGAGCAGTACTTC
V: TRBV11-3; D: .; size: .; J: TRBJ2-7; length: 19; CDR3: CASSLDSHGKGITIDEQYF; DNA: TGTGCCAGCAGCTTAGATAGTCATGGCAAGGGGATAACAATCGACGAGCAGTACTTC
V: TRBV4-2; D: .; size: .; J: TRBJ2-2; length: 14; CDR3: CASSDLLMTGELFF; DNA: TGTGCCAGCAGCGATCTCCTAATGACCGGGGAGCTGTTTTTT
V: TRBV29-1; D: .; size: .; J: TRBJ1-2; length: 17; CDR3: CSVDPRGRETSNYGYTF; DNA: TGCAGCGTTGACCCCCGAGGCAGGGAAACGTCTAACTATGGCTACACCTTC
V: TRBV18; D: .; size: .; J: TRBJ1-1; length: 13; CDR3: CASSPQGNTEAFF; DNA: TGTGCCAGCTCACCACAGGGGAACACTGAAGCTTTCTTT
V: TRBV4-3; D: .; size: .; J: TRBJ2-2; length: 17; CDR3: CASSQEYPGLKTGELFF; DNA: TGCGCCAGCAGCCAAGAGTACCCGGGTCTTAAGACCGGGGAGCTGTTTTTT
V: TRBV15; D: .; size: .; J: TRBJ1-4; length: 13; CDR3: CATERDPNEKLFF; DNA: TGTGCCACCGAGAGGGACCCGAATGAAAAACTGTTTTTT
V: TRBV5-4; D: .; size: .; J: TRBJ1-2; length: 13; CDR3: CASSLTPGYGYTF; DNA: TGTGCCAGCAGCTTGACCCCGGGGTATGGCTACACCTTC
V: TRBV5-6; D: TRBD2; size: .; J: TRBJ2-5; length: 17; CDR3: CASNRLGLAGGTETQYF; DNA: TGTGCCAGCAACAGGCTAGGACTAGCGGGGGGGACAGAGACCCAGTACTTC
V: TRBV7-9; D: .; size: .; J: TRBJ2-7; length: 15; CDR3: CASSFWAAGAVEQYF; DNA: TGTGCCAGCAGCTTCTGGGCGGCGGGGGCGGTCGAGCAGTACTTC
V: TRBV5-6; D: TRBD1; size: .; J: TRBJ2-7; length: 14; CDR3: CASSFTGGSYEQYF; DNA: TGTGCCAGCAGCTTTACAGGGGGATCCTACGAGCAGTACTTC
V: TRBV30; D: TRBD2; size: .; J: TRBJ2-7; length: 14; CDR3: CAWRASGGAGEQYF; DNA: TGTGCCTGGAGAGCTAGCGGGGGGGCCGGTGAGCAGTACTTC
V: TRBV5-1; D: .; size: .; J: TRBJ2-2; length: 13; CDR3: CASRTTNTGELFF; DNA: TGCGCCAGCAGGACGACAAACACCGGGGAGCTGTTTTTT
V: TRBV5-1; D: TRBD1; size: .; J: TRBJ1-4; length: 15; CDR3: CASSATGGSNEKLFF; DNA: TGCGCCAGCAGCGCTACAGGGGGCTCTAATGAAAAACTGTTTTTT
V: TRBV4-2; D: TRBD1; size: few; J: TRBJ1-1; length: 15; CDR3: CASSLKDRGSAEAFF; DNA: TGTGCCAGCAGCCTCAAGGACAGGGGTAGCGCTGAAGCTTTCTTT
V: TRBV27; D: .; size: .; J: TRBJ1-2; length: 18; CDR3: CASRRGDNLPDGRYGYIF; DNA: TGTGCCAGCAGGAGGGGGGATAACCTCCCGGACGGACGCTATGGCTACATCTTC
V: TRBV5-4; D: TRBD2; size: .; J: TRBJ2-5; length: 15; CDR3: CASSLDPGGGETQYF; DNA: TGTGCCAGCAGCTTGGATCCGGGGGGAGGCGAGACCCAGTACTTC
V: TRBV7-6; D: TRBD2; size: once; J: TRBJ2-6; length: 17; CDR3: CASSLRGGSAGANVLTF; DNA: TGTGCCAGCAGCTTAAGGGGAGGGTCTGCCGGGGCCAACGTCCTGACTTTC
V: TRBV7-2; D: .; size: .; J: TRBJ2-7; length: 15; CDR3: CASGDHSTGLREQYF; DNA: TGTGCCAGCGGCGACCACTCGACAGGTTTGAGAGAGCAGTACTTC
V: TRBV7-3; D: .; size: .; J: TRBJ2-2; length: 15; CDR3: CASSLESGHAGELFF; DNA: TGTGCCAGCAGCTTAGAATCAGGGCACGCCGGGGAGCTGTTTTTT
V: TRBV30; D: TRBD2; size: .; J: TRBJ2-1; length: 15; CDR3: CAWSKGLADYNEQFF; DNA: TGTGCCTGGAGCAAGGGACTAGCGGATTACAATGAGCAGTTCTTC
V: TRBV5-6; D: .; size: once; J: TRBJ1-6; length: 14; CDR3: CASSSDSPLSALHF; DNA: TGTGCCAGCAGCTCGGACAGTCCCTTGAGTGCCCTCCACTTT
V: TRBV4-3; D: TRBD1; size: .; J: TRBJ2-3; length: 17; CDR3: CASSQGIGTGKPDTQYF; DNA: TGCGCCAGCAGCCAAGGGATCGGGACAGGGAAGCCAGATACGCAGTATTTT
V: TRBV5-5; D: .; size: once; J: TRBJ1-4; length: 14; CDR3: CASSFSATNEKLFF; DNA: TGTGCCAGCAGCTTCTCAGCAACTAATGAAAAACTGTTTTTT
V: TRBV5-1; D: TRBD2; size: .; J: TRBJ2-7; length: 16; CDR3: CASSVQRGLLPYEQYF; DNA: TGCGCCAGCAGCGTACAGCGGGGGTTGCTTCCGTACGAGCAGTACTTC
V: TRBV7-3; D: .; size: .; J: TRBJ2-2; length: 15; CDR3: CASSSRTSWGGELFF; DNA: TGTGCCAGCAGCTCTAGGACATCTTGGGGCGGGGAGCTGTTTTTT
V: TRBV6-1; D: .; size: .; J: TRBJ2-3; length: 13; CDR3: CASKDSVTDTQYF; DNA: TGTGCCAGCAAAGACAGCGTGACAGATACGCAGTATTTT
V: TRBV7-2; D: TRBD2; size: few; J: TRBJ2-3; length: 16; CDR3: CASSFRGTSTSDTQYF; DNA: TGTGCCAGCAGCTTCCGGGGGACTAGTACTTCAGATACGCAGTATTTT
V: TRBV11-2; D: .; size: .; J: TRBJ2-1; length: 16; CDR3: CASSLTLGSLGTGQFF; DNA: TGTGCCAGCAGCCTCACCCTAGGCAGCTTGGGGACGGGGCAGTTCTTC
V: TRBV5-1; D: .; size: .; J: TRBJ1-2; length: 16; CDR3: CASSFGPGRLMNGYTF; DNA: TGCGCCAGCAGCTTTGGTCCAGGACGCCTAATGAATGGCTACACCTTC
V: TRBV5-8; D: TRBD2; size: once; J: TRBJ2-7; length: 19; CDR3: CASSDPKAFTGTRTYEQYF; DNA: TGTGCCAGCAGCGACCCCAAGGCCTTTACCGGGACTAGGACGTACGAGCAGTACTTC
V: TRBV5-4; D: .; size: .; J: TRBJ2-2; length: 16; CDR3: CASSSGGVPVPGELFF; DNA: TGTGCCAGCAGCTCCGGCGGGGTACCCGTACCCGGGGAGCTGTTTTTT
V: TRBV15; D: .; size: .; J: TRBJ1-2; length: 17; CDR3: CATSGSNTGLTPYGYTF; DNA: TGTGCCACCAGCGGATCGAATACAGGTCTTACCCCCTATGGCTACACCTTC
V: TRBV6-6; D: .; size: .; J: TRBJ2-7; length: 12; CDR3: CASKGVMGEQYF; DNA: TGTGCCAGCAAAGGAGTTATGGGGGAGCAGTACTTC
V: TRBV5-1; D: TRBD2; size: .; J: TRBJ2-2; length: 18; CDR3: CASSLIGPGLAGSGELFF; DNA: TGCGCCAGCAGCTTGATTGGCCCGGGACTAGCAGGCTCCGGGGAGCTGTTTTTT
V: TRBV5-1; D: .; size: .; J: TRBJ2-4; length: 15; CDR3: CASSLLVGAKNIQYF; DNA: TGCGCCAGCAGCTTACTAGTTGGGGCCAAAAACATTCAGTACTTC
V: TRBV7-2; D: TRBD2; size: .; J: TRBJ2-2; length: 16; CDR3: CASSPLAGAHTGELFF; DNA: TGTGCCAGCAGCCCGCTAGCGGGGGCACACACCGGGGAGCTGTTTTTT
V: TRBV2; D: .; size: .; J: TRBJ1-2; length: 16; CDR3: CASSEEEGRMGWGYTF; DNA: TGTGCCAGCAGTGAAGAGGAGGGGAGGATGGGGTGGGGCTACACCTTC
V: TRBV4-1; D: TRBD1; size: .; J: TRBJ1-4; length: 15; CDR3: CASSLLDRDGAKLFF; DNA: TGCGCCAGCAGCCTGTTGGACAGGGATGGGGCAAAACTGTTTTTT
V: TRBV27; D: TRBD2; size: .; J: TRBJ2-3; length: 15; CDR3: CASSEIAGVWDTQYF; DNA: TGTGCCAGCAGCGAAATAGCGGGGGTGTGGGATACGCAGTATTTT
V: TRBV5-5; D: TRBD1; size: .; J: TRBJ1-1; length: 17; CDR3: CASSPGQGARSNTEAFF; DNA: TGTGCCAGCAGCCCCGGACAGGGAGCGAGGTCGAACACTGAAGCTTTCTTT
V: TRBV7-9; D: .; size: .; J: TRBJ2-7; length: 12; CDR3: CASSDTPYEQYF; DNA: TGTGCCAGCAGCGACACTCCCTACGAGCAGTACTTC
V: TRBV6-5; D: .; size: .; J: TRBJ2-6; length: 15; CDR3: CASSLLSSGANVLTF; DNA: TGTGCCAGCAGTCTCCTGAGCTCTGGGGCCAACGTCCTGACTTTC
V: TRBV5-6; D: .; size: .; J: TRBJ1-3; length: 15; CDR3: CASSLVRRDGNTIYF; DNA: TGTGCCAGCAGCTTAGTTCGGAGAGACGGAAACACCATATATTTT